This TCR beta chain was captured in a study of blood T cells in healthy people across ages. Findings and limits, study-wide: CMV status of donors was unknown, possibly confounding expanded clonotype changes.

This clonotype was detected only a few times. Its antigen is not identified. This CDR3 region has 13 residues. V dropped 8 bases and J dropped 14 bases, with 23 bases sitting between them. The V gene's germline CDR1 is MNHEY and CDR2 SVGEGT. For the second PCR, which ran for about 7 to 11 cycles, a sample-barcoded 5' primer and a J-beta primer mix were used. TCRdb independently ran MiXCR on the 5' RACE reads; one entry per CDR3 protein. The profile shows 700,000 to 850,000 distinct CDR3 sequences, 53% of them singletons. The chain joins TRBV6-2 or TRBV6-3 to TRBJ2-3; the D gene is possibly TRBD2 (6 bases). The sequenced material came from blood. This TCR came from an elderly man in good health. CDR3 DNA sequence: TGTGCCAGCCTTAGCGGCTATCACAGATACGCGTATTTT. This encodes CASLSGYHRYAYF.